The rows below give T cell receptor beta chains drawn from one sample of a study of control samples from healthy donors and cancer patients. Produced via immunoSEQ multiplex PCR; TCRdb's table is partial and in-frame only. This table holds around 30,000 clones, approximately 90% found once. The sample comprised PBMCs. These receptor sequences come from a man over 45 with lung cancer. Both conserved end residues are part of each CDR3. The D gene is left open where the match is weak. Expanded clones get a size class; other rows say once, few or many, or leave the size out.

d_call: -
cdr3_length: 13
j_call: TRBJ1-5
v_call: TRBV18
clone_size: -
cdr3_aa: CASSQDSHQPQHF
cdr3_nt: TGTGCCAGCTCACAAGACAGCCATCAGCCCCAGCATTTT

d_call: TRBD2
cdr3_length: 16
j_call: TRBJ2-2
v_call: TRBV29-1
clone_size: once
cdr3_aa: CSVWTSGGMNTGELFF
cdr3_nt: TGCAGCGTTTGGACTAGCGGGGGGATGAACACCGGGGAGCTGTTTTTT

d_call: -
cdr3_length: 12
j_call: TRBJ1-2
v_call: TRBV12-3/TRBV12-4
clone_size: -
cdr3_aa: CASSLSGGSYTF
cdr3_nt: TGTGCCAGCAGTTTAAGTGGGGGGAGCTACACCTTC

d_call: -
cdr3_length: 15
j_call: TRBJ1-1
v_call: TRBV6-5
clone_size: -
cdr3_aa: CASSYSKVFPTEAFF
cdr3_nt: TGTGCCAGCAGTTACTCGAAGGTTTTCCCCACTGAAGCTTTCTTT

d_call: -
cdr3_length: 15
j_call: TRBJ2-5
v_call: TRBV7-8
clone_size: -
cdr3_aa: CASSYSRQIQETQYF
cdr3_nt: TGTGCCAGCAGCTACTCGCGACAGATACAAGAGACCCAGTACTTC

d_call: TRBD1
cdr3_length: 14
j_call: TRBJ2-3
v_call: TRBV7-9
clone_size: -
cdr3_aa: CASSPQGATDTQYF
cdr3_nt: TGTGCCAGCAGCCCGCAGGGGGCCACAGATACGCAGTATTTT

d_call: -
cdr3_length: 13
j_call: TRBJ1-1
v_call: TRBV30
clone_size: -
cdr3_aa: CAWCPAEGTEAFF
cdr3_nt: TGTGCCTGGTGTCCGGCCGAGGGAACTGAAGCTTTCTTT

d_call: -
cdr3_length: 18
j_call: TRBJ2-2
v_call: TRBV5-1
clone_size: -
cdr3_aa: CASSPPAGDAANTGELFF
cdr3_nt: TGCGCCAGCAGCCCCCCCGCGGGTGACGCCGCGAACACCGGGGAGCTGTTTTTT

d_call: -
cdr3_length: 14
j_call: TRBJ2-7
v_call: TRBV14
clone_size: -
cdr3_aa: CASSQPMLSYEQYF
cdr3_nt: TGTGCCAGCAGCCAGCCAATGCTATCCTACGAGCAGTACTTC

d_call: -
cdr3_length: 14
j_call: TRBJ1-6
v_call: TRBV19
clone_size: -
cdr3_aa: CASSRGQSGSPLHF
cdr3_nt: TGTGCCAGTAGTCGAGGCCAGTCGGGTTCACCCCTCCACTTT

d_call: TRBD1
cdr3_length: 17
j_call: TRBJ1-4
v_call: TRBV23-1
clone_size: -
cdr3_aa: CASSQEGTDKFREKLFF
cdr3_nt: TGCGCCAGCAGTCAAGAGGGGACAGACAAGTTTAGAGAAAAACTGTTTTTT

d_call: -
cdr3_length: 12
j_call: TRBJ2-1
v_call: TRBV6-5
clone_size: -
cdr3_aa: CASGGRYDEQFF
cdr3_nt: TGTGCCAGCGGGGGCCGGTATGATGAGCAGTTCTTC

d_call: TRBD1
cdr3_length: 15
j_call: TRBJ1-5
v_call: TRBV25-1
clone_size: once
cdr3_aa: CPRSHHDRGCQPQHF
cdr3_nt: TGTCCCCGCAGTCACCACGACAGGGGGTGTCAGCCCCAGCATTTT

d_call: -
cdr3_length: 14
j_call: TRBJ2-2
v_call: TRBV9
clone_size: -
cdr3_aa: CASSVEAWGGELFF
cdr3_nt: TGTGCCAGCAGCGTAGAGGCCTGGGGTGGGGAGCTGTTTTTT

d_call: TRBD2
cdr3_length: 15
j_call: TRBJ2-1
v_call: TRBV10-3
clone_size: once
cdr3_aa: CAISDTSGGNNEQFF
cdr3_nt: TGTGCCATCAGTGATACTAGCGGGGGAAACAATGAGCAGTTCTTC

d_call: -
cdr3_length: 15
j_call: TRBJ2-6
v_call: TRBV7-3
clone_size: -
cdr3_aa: CASSHSSPGANVLTF
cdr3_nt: TGTGCCAGCAGCCACTCATCGCCTGGGGCCAACGTCCTGACTTTC

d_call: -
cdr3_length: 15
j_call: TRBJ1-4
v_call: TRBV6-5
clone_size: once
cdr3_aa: CASSPTDGVNEKLFF
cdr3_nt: TGTGCCAGCAGTCCCACCGACGGAGTTAATGAAAAACTGTTTTTT

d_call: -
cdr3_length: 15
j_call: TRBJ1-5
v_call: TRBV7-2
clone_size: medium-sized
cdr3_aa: CASSLDSGAGQPQHF
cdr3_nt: TGTGCCAGCAGCTTAGACTCGGGGGCTGGGCAGCCCCAGCATTTT

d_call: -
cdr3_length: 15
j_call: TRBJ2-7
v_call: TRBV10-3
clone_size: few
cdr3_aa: CAIRPSGQSVYEQYF
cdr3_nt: TGTGCCATCAGGCCAAGCGGACAATCAGTCTACGAGCAGTACTTC

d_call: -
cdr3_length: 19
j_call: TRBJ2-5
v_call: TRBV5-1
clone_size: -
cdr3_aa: CASSPRRAGTILYQETQYF
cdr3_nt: TGCGCCAGCAGTCCCCGGCGGGCAGGGACGATTTTGTACCAAGAGACCCAGTACTTC

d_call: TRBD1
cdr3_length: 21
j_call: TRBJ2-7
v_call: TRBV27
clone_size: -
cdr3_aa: CASSSSHSLLTGGQGLYEQYF
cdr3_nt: TGTGCCAGCAGTTCCTCTCACTCCTTACTCACTGGGGGACAGGGGCTCTACGAGCAGTACTTC

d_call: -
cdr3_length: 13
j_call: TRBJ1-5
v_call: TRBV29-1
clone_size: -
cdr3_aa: CSVSAGENQPQHF
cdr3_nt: TGCAGCGTTTCGGCAGGGGAGAATCAGCCCCAGCATTTT

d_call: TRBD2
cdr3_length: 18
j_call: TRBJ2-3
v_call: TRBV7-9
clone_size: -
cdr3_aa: CASSLRTSGVGGTDTQYF
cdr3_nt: TGTGCCAGCAGCCTACGGACTAGCGGGGTAGGGGGCACAGATACGCAGTATTTT

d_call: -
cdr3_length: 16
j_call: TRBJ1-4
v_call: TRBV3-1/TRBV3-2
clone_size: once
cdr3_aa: CASSQYLAGDNEKLFF
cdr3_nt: TGTGCCAGCAGCCAATATCTGGCAGGGGATAATGAAAAACTGTTTTTT

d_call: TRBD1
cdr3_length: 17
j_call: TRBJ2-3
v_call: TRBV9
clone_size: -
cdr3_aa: CASSTGQGRLGTDTQYF
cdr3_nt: TGTGCCAGCAGCACGGGACAGGGGAGGCTAGGCACAGATACGCAGTATTTT

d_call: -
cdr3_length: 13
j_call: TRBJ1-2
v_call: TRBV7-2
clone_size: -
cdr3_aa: CASSVRRNYGYTF
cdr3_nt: TGTGCCAGCAGCGTTAGGAGAAACTATGGCTACACCTTC

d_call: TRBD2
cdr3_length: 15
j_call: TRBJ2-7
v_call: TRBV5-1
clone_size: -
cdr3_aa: CASSLALPSGGAQYF
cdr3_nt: TGCGCCAGCAGCTTGGCCCTACCTAGCGGGGGTGCACAGTACTTC

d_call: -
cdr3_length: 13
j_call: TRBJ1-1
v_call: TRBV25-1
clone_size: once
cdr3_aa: CASSKGGSTEAFF
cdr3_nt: TGTGCCAGCAGTAAGGGGGGGTCCACTGAAGCTTTCTTT

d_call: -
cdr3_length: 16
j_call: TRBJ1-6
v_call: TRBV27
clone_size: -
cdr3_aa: CASSLGGSRADSPLHF
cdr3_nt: TGTGCCAGCAGTTTGGGGGGCAGCCGGGCGGATTCACCCCTCCACTTT